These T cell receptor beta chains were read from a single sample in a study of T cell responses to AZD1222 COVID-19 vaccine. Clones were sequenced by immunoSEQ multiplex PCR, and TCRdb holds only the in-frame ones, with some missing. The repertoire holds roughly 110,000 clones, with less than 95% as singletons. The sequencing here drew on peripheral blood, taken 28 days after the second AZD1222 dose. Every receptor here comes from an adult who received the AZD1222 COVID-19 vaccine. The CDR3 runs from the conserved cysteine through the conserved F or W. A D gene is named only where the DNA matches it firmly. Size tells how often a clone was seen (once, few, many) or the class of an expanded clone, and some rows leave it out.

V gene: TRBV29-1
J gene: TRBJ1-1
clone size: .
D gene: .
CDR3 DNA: TGCAGCATCTTCGCGGGGGTGTACACTGAAGCTTTCTTT
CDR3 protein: CSIFAGVYTEAFF

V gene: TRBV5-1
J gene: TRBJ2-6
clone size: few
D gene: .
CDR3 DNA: TGCGCCAGCAGCTGGCGGGCAGGGTCCGGGGCCAACGTCCTGACTTTC
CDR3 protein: CASSWRAGSGANVLTF

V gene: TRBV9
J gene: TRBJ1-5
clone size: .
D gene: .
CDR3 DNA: TGTGCCAGCAGCGTTGGGTCGGGTCAGCCCCAGCATTTT
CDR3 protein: CASSVGSGQPQHF

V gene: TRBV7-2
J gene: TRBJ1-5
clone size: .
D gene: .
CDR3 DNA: TGTGCCAGCAGCTTGCAGTCTGATCAGCCCCAGCATTTT
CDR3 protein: CASSLQSDQPQHF

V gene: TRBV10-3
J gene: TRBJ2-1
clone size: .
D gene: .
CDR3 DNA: TGTGCCATCAGAGGGGAGGATGAGCAGTTCTTC
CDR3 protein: CAIRGEDEQFF

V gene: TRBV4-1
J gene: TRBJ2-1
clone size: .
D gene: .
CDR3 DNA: TGCGCCAGCAGCCCGCCTGGACGGCACCAAGAGCAGTTCTTC
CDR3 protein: CASSPPGRHQEQFF

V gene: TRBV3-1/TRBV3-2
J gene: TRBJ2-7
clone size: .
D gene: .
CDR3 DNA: TGTGCCAGCAGCCAAGATCGGGGGTACTCCTACGAGCAGTACTTC
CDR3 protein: CASSQDRGYSYEQYF

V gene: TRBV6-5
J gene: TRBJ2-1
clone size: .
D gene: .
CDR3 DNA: TGTGCCAGCAGATTCAGTAACCGGGATGAGCAGTTCTTC
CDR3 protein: CASRFSNRDEQFF

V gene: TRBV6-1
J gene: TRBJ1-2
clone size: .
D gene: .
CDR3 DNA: TGTGCCAGCAGTGAGGGGTCTTTCTATGGCTACACCTTC
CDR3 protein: CASSEGSFYGYTF

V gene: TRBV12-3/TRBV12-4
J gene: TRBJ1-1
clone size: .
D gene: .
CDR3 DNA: TGTGCCAGCAGTTCTCAGGTTGAAGCTTTCTTT
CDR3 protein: CASSSQVEAFF

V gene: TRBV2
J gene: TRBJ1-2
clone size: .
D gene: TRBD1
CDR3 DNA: TGTGCCAGCAGAGGTGGGACAGCATATCGGGGCTACACCTTC
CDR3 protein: CASRGGTAYRGYTF

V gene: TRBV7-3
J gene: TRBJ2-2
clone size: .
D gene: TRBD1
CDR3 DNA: TGTGCCAGCAGCGCAGGTCAGGGGGCGTTCACCGGGGAGCTGTTTTTT
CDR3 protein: CASSAGQGAFTGELFF

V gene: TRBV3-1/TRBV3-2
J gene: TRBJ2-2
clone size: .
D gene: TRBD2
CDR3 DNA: TGTGCCAGCAGCTTGGGAGGGGCCACCGGGGAGCTGTTTTTT
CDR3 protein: CASSLGGATGELFF

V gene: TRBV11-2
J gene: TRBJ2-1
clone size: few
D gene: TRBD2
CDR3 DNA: TGTGCCAGCAGGGATTTAGCGGGGGGGCTGGAGCAGTTCTTC
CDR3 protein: CASRDLAGGLEQFF

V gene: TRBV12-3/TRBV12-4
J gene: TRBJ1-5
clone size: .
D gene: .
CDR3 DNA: TGTGCCAGCAGTCCAGCAGGGGCCCCAAACCAGCATTTT
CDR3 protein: CASSPAGAPNQHF

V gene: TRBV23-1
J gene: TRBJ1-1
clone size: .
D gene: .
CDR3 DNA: TGCGCCAGCAGTCACCATATCGGCCGTACAGGGAACACTGAAGCTTTCTTT
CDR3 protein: CASSHHIGRTGNTEAFF

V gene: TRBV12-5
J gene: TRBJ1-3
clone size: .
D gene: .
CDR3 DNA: TGTGCTAGTGGTCCGTCCGCAGGAAACACCATATATTTT
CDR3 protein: CASGPSAGNTIYF

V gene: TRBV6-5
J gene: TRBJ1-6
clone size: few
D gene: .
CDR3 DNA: TGTGCCAGCAGTCAGGGACGATCCTATAATTCACCCCTCCACTTT
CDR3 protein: CASSQGRSYNSPLHF

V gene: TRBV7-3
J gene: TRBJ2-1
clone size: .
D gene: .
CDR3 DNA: TGTGCCAGCAGCGATATGGGGGCCAGGGATGAGCAGTTCTTC
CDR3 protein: CASSDMGARDEQFF

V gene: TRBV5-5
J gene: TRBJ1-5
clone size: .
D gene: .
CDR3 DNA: TGTGCCAGCAGCTTTCTGGCGTTTAGCAATCAGCCCCAGCATTTT
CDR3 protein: CASSFLAFSNQPQHF